The TCR beta chain under discussion was sequenced for a study of naive and memory T cell subsets. This clonotype has at least ten counts. Ligated cDNA underwent four rounds of PCR with nested alpha and beta constant region primers and SP2. Reverse transcription of blood and skin TCR RNA was primed at alpha and beta constant regions. TCRdb called the UMI-ligation and nested PCR reads again in MiXCR, with one record for every CDR3 protein. The top ten clones hold less than 4% of a sample with some 40,000 distinct CDR3 sequences, roughly 9.6% of them seen once. Treatment here: skin biopsy from PPD injection site in Mantoux-positive individual. A UMI-containing oligonucleotide was joined by 3' ligation to the TCR cDNA template. This CDR3 has 17 amino acids. CDR1 and CDR2 (germline): MGHRA, YSYEKL. V lost 1 base and J 2 bases, leaving 17 bases between the germline ends.

The source material was skin, sampled from a tuberculin skin test site. This chain joins TRBV4-1 and TRBJ1-2; weak D call: TRBD1 (5 bases). This TCR was sampled from an adult in good health. CDR3 nucleotide sequence: TGCGCCAGCAGCCAAGTTCGGTTTCAGGGAGGGAACTATGGCTACACCTTC. Translating gives CASSQVRFQGGNYGYTF.